The 14 T cell receptor beta chains listed next were all sequenced from one sample in a study of blood T cell repertoires in COVID-19. Data came from immunoSEQ multiplex PCR; TCRdb stores just in-frame clones and leaves some out. This sample has some 250,000 clones, with around 82% found just once. The sample taken for sequencing was peripheral blood. Receptor source: an elderly man with acute or convalescent COVID-19.

The chain carries TRBV6-5 and TRBJ2-5; 11 bases map to TRBD1. CDR3 length equals 14 residues. Germline CDR1 is MNHEY and CDR2 is SVGAGI. V trimming: 6 bases; J trimming: 5 bases; junction bases outside the gene matches: 5. The CDR3 DNA reads as TGTGCCAGCAGGAGGACAGGGGGCGGGGAGACCCAGTACTTC. Residues: CASRRTGGGETQYF.

In DNA form, the CDR3 reads TGTGCCACCAGTGATTTGAGGACAGGGGGTACAGATACGCAGTATTTT. This translates into CATSDLRTGGTDTQYF. The V gene is TRBV24-1, the J gene TRBJ2-3; 10 bases are shared with TRBD1. Germline V gene sequence: CDR1 KGHDR, CDR2 SFDVKD. The CDR3 is 16 amino acids. Trimming at V came to 0 bases and at J to 3 bases, leaving 2 bases not matched to a gene.

This clone came up once. The rearrangement links TRBV6-5 to TRBJ1-2; maybe TRBD1 (6 bases). In germline, CDR1 is MNHEY, CDR2 SVGAGI. The CDR3 loop spans 13 amino acids. V gave up 5 bases and J gave up 4 bases, with 11 bases separating them. The CDR3 loop is CASSQGSAYGYTF. The CDR3 region has the DNA TGTGCCAGCAGTCAGGGGTCCGCCTATGGCTACACCTTC.

The chain couples TRBV15 to TRBJ1-1; 9 nucleotides match TRBD1. The CDR3 totals 14 residues. V shed 3 bases and J 6 bases; nucleotides not matched to a gene: 5. Germline CDR1 LNHNV, CDR2 YYDKDF (reference sequence). The CDR3, as DNA: TGTGCCACCAGCAGGGGACAGGGAACGGCTGAAGCTTTCTTT. Translation: CATSRGQGTAEAFF.

The chain links TRBV18 to TRBJ2-1; D remains ambiguous. CDR3 length: 12 residues. Trimming left V 3 bases short and J 7 bases short, with 7 bases between. Germline V gene data show CDR1 as KGHSH and CDR2 as LQKENI. The CDR3 is CASSPVGNEQFF. Here the CDR3 DNA reads TGTGCCAGCTCACCTGTCGGTAATGAGCAGTTCTTC. The whole variable domain, filled in from reference TRBV18 and TRBJ2-1, reads NAGVMQNPRHLVRRRGQEARLRCSPMKGHSHVYWYRQLPEEGLKFMVYLQKENIIDESGMPKERFSAEFPKEGPSILRIQQVVRGDSAAYFCASSPVGNEQFFGPGTRLTVL.

The V call is TRBV14, the J call TRBJ2-5; TRBD1 agrees at 9 bases. Germline CDR1 and CDR2: SGHDN and FVKESK. J lost 5 bases, V lost 5 bases, and 12 bases had no gene match. The CDR3 totals 16 residues. This chain's CDR3 is CASSGLQDRGQETQYF. As DNA, the CDR3 is TGTGCCAGCAGCGGGCTCCAGGACAGGGGACAGGAGACCCAGTACTTC.

This sequence joins TRBV6-2 or TRBV6-3 and TRBJ1-5; D ambiguous. The CDR3 extends over 13 amino acids. V gave up 2 bases and J gave up 5 bases, with 7 bases separating them. CDR1 is MNHEY and CDR2 is SVGEGT in the germline V gene. CDR3 sequence (DNA): TGTGCCAGCAGTTACGAGAGGGATCAGCCCCAGCATTTT. Translated, it gives CASSYERDQPQHF.

This rearrangement joins TRBV19 to TRBJ1-2; perhaps TRBD1 as D (5 bases). V lost 8 bases to trimming and J lost 0 bases, with 16 bases between them. The germline V gene encodes CDR1 LNHDA and CDR2 SQIVND (reference sequence). CDR3 length: 15 amino acids. The CDR3 DNA sequence: TGTGCCAGTCGTAGCGTCGAGACAGCTAACTATGGCTACACCTTC. Encoded protein: CASRSVETANYGYTF.

This sequence joins TRBV6-1 and TRBJ1-3; D not resolved. V was cut by 0 bases and J by 0 bases, with 9 bases left in between. CDR1 MNHNS and CDR2 SASEGT come from the germline V gene. The CDR3 length is 16 residues. CDR3 DNA: TGTGCCAGCAGTGAAGCGCTTATCGGCTCTGGAAACACCATATATTTT. Residues: CASSEALIGSGNTIYF.

This clone appeared a few times. The sample contains more than one DNA sequence encoding this CDR3. This sequence joins TRBV9 and TRBJ2-7; 7 bases align to TRBD2. This CDR3 contains 14 residues. With 0 bases clipped from V and 0 bases from J, the junction kept 0 bases outside the gene matches. The germline V gene encodes CDR1 SGDLS and CDR2 YYNGEE. The CDR3 loop reads CASSVGGSSYEQYF. The CDR3 DNA reads as TGTGCCAGCAGCGTAGGCGGGAGCTCCTACGAGCAGTACTTC.

The CDR3 sequence is CASSSRQVMNTEAFF. In nucleotides, the CDR3 is TGTGCCAGCAGTTCCCGACAGGTGATGAACACTGAAGCTTTCTTT. This rearrangement joins TRBV27 to TRBJ1-1; possible D gene TRBD1, 6 bases. V gave up 4 bases and J gave up 0 bases, with 12 bases separating them. Germline assignment: CDR1 MNHEY and CDR2 SMNVEV (reference sequence). This CDR3 region has 15 residues.

The CDR3 region is CASSLDTTNEKLFF. CDR3 bases: TGTGCCAGCAGCCTAGACACAACTAATGAAAAACTGTTTTTT. V gene TRBV3-1 (or the pseudogene TRBV3-2) combines with J gene TRBJ1-4; D not resolved. CDR3 size: 14 residues. Germline-derived CDR1 and CDR2 are LGHDT and YNNKEL (reference sequence). Trimming cost V 4 bases and J 0 bases, with 6 bases left between them.

The gene calls are TRBV11-3 and TRBJ2-3, with TRBD1 matching over 7 bases. The V gene's germline CDR1 is SGHNT and CDR2 YENEEA. V lost 2 bases to trimming and J lost 3 bases; unmatched junction nucleotides: 8. CDR3 length: 16 amino acids. The CDR3 region is CASSLSDRVGTDTQYF. The CDR3 nucleotides are TGTGCCAGCAGCTTAAGTGACAGGGTAGGAACAGATACGCAGTATTTT.

A single count supports this clone. This chain links TRBV18 with TRBJ1-4, with 7 bases lining up with TRBD1. V was clipped by 8 bases and J by 5 bases; unmatched bases: 5. Germline assignment: CDR1 KGHSH and CDR2 LQKENI. This CDR3 is built from 13 residues. CDR3 in DNA: TGTGCCAGCGGACAGGAGCTCAATGAAAAACTGTTTTTT. Protein: CASGQELNEKLFF.